Sequencing of this TCR beta chain was carried out in a study of shared clonotypes between healthy human individuals. Study results and caveats: Generation of non-shared clonotypes was less probable than generation of clonotypes shared by all four donors.

Concerning this clone itself: The antigen is not known.

Here immunoSEQ multiplex PCR was the method, and the copy in TCRdb shows in-frame clones only, minus some. Of about 2.1 million clones listed, around 93% are singletons. CDR1 MNHEY and CDR2 SVGAGI come from the germline V gene. The CDR3 is 13 amino acids. Trimming took 4 bases from V and 5 from J, leaving 11 bases between them. Terminally differentiated effector memory CD45RA+ cells were left out of the naive CD8 fraction, which was CD45RO-negative and positively selected for CCR7. V gene TRBV6-5 combines with J gene TRBJ1-2; tentative D call: TRBD1 (5 bases). The receptor was derived from a man aged 18-30 years in good health. Some clones in this sample may be carry-over from other donors' samples. The material sequenced was naive CD8+ T cells from PBMCs. CDR3 loop: CASSSPRGYGYTF. DNA for the CDR3: TGTGCCAGCAGTTCCCCAAGGGGATATGGCTACACCTTC.